This T cell receptor beta chain was captured by sequencing in a study of cytomegalovirus exposure and HLA in healthy donors. Study-level findings and limits: There were around 160 TCR beta chains listed as cytomegalovirus-associated.

Losses at the gene ends were 1 base for V and 3 bases for J; bases not matched to a gene: 6. The CDR3 consists of 17 residues. Germline V gene sequence: CDR1 SGHVS, CDR2 FQNEAQ. A word on this clone: Its matching antigen is unknown.

Both 60 Vbeta primers and 13 Jbeta primers went into the PCR. Assay: immunoSEQ multiplex PCR; the TCRdb copy retains only in-frame clones and omits some. This sample yields under 200,000 clones, of which 65% to 85% are seen a single time; around 6.7% belongs to the top ten. This receptor was taken from a woman aged 30 to 39 in good health and CMV-seropositive. Sequenced: PBMCs. The genes are TRBV7-8 and TRBJ2-1; 10 bases are shared with TRBD1. CDR3 sequence (DNA): TGTGCCAGCAGCTTAGGCCCGGGACAGGGGATCTACAATGAGCAGTTCTTC. It translates to CASSLGPGQGIYNEQFF.